This T cell receptor beta chain was identified during a study of control samples from healthy donors and cancer patients. Germline loops: CDR1 SGHVS, CDR2 FQNEAQ. The CDR3 consists of 16 residues. J lost 0 bases, V lost 5 bases, and 9 bases had no gene match. The method was immunoSEQ multiplex PCR; TCRdb's version includes in-frame clones alone and lacks a portion of them. The data hold fewer than 200,000 clones, with approximately 94% observed a single time. The rearrangement links TRBV7-8 to TRBJ1-2, with 7 bases lining up with TRBD1. Sequenced: PBMCs. The sequence derives from a man in his sixties with colorectal cancer. The CDR3 region is CASSNTGTVANYGYTF. The CDR3 DNA reads as TGTGCCAGCAGCAACACCGGGACAGTAGCTAACTATGGCTACACCTTC.